The next 13 T cell receptor beta chains were all read from a single sample in a study of OX40 agonist ivuxolimab in advanced cancers. The method was immunoSEQ multiplex PCR; TCRdb's version includes in-frame clones alone and lacks a portion of them. The table has about 160,000 clones, approximately 94% seen once; the top ten hold approximately 0.3%. The input for sequencing was CD4+ or CD8+ T cells sorted from blood, taken in a trial of the OX40 agonist ivuxolimab. The receptor source for this set is an adult with an advanced solid tumor such as melanoma, head and neck, liver or kidney cancer.

V is TRBV4-3 and J is TRBJ1-6; maybe TRBD1 (5 bases). Germline V gene data show CDR1 as LGHNA and CDR2 as YSLEER. CDR3 length equals 16 residues. Trimming left V 0 bases short and J 10 bases short, with 16 bases between. The CDR3 reads CASSQDRGGYTSPLHF. The CDR3 DNA reads as TGCGCCAGCAGCCAAGATCGGGGGGGTTATACCTCACCCCTCCACTTT.

This CDR3 is CASSSITDTGELFF. The DNA of the CDR3 is TGTGCCAGCAGTTCCATAACTGACACCGGGGAGCTGTTTTTT. The rearrangement links TRBV27 to TRBJ2-2; D is ambiguous. Trimming took 4 bases from V and 3 from J, leaving 9 bases between them. The CDR3 is 14 amino acids. Germline-derived CDR1 and CDR2 are MNHEY and SMNVEV (reference sequence).

V usage is TRBV6-1 and J usage is TRBJ2-2; 7 bases agree with TRBD2. This CDR3 region has 15 residues. CDR1 is MNHNS, CDR2 SASEGT, per germline. J was trimmed by 4 bases and V by 2 bases; bases with no gene match: 4. The DNA for the CDR3 is TGTGCCAGCAGTGAACAGGTAGCGGGCACCGGGGAGCTGTTTTTT. This sequence encodes CASSEQVAGTGELFF.

This clone is a singleton in its sample. This chain joins TRBV14 and TRBJ2-7; D not resolved. V was shortened by 4 bases and J by 3 bases, with 13 bases between the two germline ends. The CDR3 contains 14 residues. The germline gives CDR1 SGHDN, CDR2 FVKESK. The CDR3 nucleotides are TGTGCCAGCAGCCCACGGTCCCTCAACTACGAGCAGTACTTC. It codes for CASSPRSLNYEQYF.

This rearrangement joins TRBV7-3 to TRBJ2-3, with 7 bases matching TRBD1. The CDR3 runs to 15 residues. The germline V gene encodes CDR1 SGHTA and CDR2 FQGTGA. The junction had 5 bases not matched to a gene; V was cut back by 5 bases and J by 0 bases. CDR3 bases: TGTGCCAGCAGCATGTACAGGGGTAGCACAGATACGCAGTATTTT. Amino acid sequence: CASSMYRGSTDTQYF.

The CDR3 DNA follows: TGTGCCAGCAGCTTTAGGGGGCGCAATGAAAAACTGTTTTTT. It specifies CASSFRGRNEKLFF. V and J are TRBV7-2 and TRBJ1-4, with 7 bases matching TRBD1. The germline V gene has CDR1 SGHTA and CDR2 FQGNSA. The CDR3 loop spans 14 amino acids. V lost 3 bases to trimming and J lost 5 bases; unmatched junction nucleotides: 3.

The gene calls are TRBV4-3 and TRBJ2-5; no reliable D call. V lost 1 base and J 0 bases, leaving 15 bases between the germline ends. The CDR3 extends over 17 amino acids. Germline V gene sequence: CDR1 LGHNA, CDR2 YSLEER. This CDR3 reads CASSQGPWTQYQETQYF. CDR3 coding DNA: TGCGCCAGCAGCCAAGGCCCCTGGACCCAGTACCAAGAGACCCAGTACTTC.

The chain couples TRBV10-3 to TRBJ2-5, with a possible D match to TRBD1 (6 bases). The ends were cut back, 6 bases at V and 5 bases at J, with 10 bases in the middle. The CDR3 length is 12 residues. Looked up from germline, CDR1 is ENHRY and CDR2 is SYGVKD. As DNA, the CDR3 is TGTGCCATCAGCCCGGGACATGAGACCCAGTACTTC. This sequence encodes CAISPGHETQYF.

The chain joins TRBV27 to TRBJ2-1; TRBD2 is a possible D gene (5 bases). The CDR3 is 15 residues long. CDR1 is MNHEY and CDR2 is SMNVEV in the germline V gene (reference sequence). Deletions cut 5 bases from V and 0 bases from J, with 11 bases between. The DNA of the CDR3 is TGTGCCAGCAGTACTGGGGAGAGCTCCTACAATGAGCAGTTCTTC. Its translation is CASSTGESSYNEQFF.

In the case of this clone: Other DNA sequences within the sample encode an identical CDR3. V usage is TRBV4-3 and J usage is TRBJ2-2; D uncertain. Germline lookup yields CDR1 LGHNA and CDR2 YSLEER. CDR3 length: 14 amino acids. The V end was cut by 0 bases, the J end by 2 bases, with 4 bases between. CDR3 sequence: CASSQDGNTGELFF. As DNA, the CDR3 is TGCGCCAGCAGCCAAGACGGAAACACCGGGGAGCTGTTTTTT.

The V and J genes are TRBV7-2 and TRBJ2-7; 10 positions agree with TRBD2. After removal of 5 bases from V and 2 bases from J, the junction contained 6 bases not matched to a gene. Germline V lookup: CDR1 SGHTA, CDR2 FQGNSA. There are 15 residues in the CDR3. The chain's CDR3 is CASSPWTSGTYEQYF. The CDR3 nucleotides are TGTGCCAGCAGCCCCTGGACTAGCGGCACCTACGAGCAGTACTTC.

The chain recombines TRBV28 with TRBJ1-1; D possibly corresponds to TRBD1 (6 bases). Germline CDR1 and CDR2: MDHEN and SYDVKM. Trimming took 3 bases from V and 4 from J, leaving 12 bases between them. The CDR3 contains 14 residues. The CDR3 region is CASSFRGPGTEAFF. DNA of the CDR3: TGTGCCAGCAGTTTTCGGGGGCCTGGCACTGAAGCTTTCTTT. Using reference TRBV28 and TRBJ1-1 for the parts outside the CDR3, the full variable domain is DVKVTQSSRYLVKRTGEKVFLECVQDMDHENMFWYRQDPGLGLRLIYFSYDVKMKEKGDIPEGYSVSREKKERFSLILESASTNQTSMYLCASSFRGPGTEAFFGQGTRLTVV.

The chain employs TRBV7-2 and TRBJ1-1; weak D call: TRBD1 (6 bases). Germline V gene data show CDR1 as SGHTA and CDR2 as FQGNSA. The V gene lost 4 bases and the J gene lost 5 bases, with 8 bases spanning the gap. CDR3 length equals 12 residues. CDR3 nucleotides: TGTGCCAGCAGCTCGACAGGAACTGAAGCTTTCTTT. It specifies CASSSTGTEAFF.